The clone carrying this T cell receptor beta chain was observed many times. These data are taken from a study of patients and donors after allogeneic stem cell transplantation. TCRdb re-analysed the RT-PCR reads in MiXCR, keeping a single row per CDR3 protein. The sample has more than 850,000 distinct CDR3 sequences, around 17% seen once. V was pared by 4 bases and J by 7 bases, with 10 bases between. Germline V lookup: CDR1 SGHAT, CDR2 FQNNGV. This CDR3 has 12 residues. This chain connects TRBV11-2 to TRBJ2-5; unclear D gene. The specimen sequenced was blood, either unsorted or a sorted T cell fraction (not recorded which). The sequence was obtained from a human donor who was either an allogeneic HSCT recipient or a stem cell or donor lymphocyte infusion donor (not recorded which). It is not recorded whose cells these are; they may come from a transplant donor. The CDR3 region has the DNA TGTGCCAGCAGCTCAGATTTGGGGACCCAGTACTTC. Translation gives CASSSDLGTQYF.